This T cell receptor (beta chain) was retrieved from a study of T cells in Graves' hyperthyroidism and ophthalmopathy. The table lists this clonotype with a few counts. TCR beta CDR3 regions were amplified from RNA. Using the HTBI primer set, a first-round RT-PCR was run on the TCR CDR3. TCRdb re-called the multiplex PCR reads through MiXCR, storing one row per CDR3 protein. The sample records roughly 280,000 distinct CDR3 sequences, approximately 20% being singletons. The CDR3 consists of 13 residues. Germline lookup yields CDR1 DFQATT and CDR2 SNEGSKA (reference sequence). With 5 bases clipped from V and 3 bases from J, the junction kept 4 bases outside the gene matches.

The J gene is TRBJ2-5, the V gene TRBV20-1; 9 bases fit TRBD1. The sequenced sample was blood. The receptor was derived from a man aged 25 to 45 with Graves' ophthalmopathy. The CDR3 DNA is TGCAGTGCTGTCCGGGACAGGGAAGAGACCCAGTACTTC. As protein: CSAVRDREETQYF.